The 26 T cell receptor beta chains below all came from one sample that was sequenced in a study of control samples from healthy donors and cancer patients. Data came from immunoSEQ multiplex PCR; TCRdb stores just in-frame clones and leaves some out. Seen here are about 130,000 clones, 70% to 90% observed once, and the top ten hold about 3.2%. Sequenced sample: blood. The receptors originated from a man aged 45 to 65 in good health.

This chain connects TRBV2 to TRBJ1-1, with D perhaps matching TRBD1 (5 bases). The CDR3 consists of 13 residues. Between the trimmed V and J ends, which lost 6 bases and 1 base, there was a span of 9 bases. Germline CDR1 is SNHLY and CDR2 is FYNNEI. The CDR3 DNA follows: TGTGCCAGCAGGCAACAGGAGAACACTGAAGCTTTCTTT. Encoded protein: CASRQQENTEAFF.

The chain carries TRBV5-1 and TRBJ2-1, with TRBD2 matching over 11 bases. CDR3 size: 15 residues. The ends lost 3 bases at V and 3 bases at J; junction bases unmatched: 2. The germline CDR1 and CDR2 sequences are SGHRS and YFSETQ. Here the CDR3 DNA reads TGCGCCAGCAGCTCGACTAGCGGGGACTACAATGAGCAGTTCTTC. Translated: CASSSTSGDYNEQFF.

A few counts support this clone. The V gene is TRBV5-1, the J gene TRBJ2-7; D gene unclear. The CDR3 sequence is 13 residues long. V was pared by 4 bases and J by 7 bases, with 15 bases between. Germline CDR1 reads SGHRS; CDR2 reads YFSETQ. CDR3 protein: CASSAPDGPEQYF. CDR3 sequence (DNA): TGCGCCAGCAGCGCACCGGACGGCCCGGAGCAGTACTTC.

V usage is TRBV14 and J usage is TRBJ2-3; D gene unclear. The ends were cut back, 1 base at V and 1 base at J, with 18 bases in the middle. Germline lookup yields CDR1 SGHDN and CDR2 FVKESK. The CDR3 consists of 18 residues. CDR3 sequence (DNA): TGTGCCAGCAGCCAAGGGAATAGGTTCCAATACCGCACAGATACGCAGTATTTT. It codes for CASSQGNRFQYRTDTQYF.

The chain recombines TRBV7-2 with TRBJ1-1, with D possibly TRBD1 on 5 matching bases. The V end lost 5 bases, the J end lost 4 bases, and 14 bases lay between the germline ends. Germline values: CDR1 SGHTA, CDR2 FQGNSA. There are 14 residues in the CDR3. CDR3 sequence reads: CASSLQPGITEAFF. The CDR3 DNA reads TGTGCCAGCAGCCTCCAACCAGGGATCACTGAAGCTTTCTTT.

V and J are TRBV12-5 and TRBJ1-1; no clear D. In germline, CDR1 is LGHNT, CDR2 FRNRAP. The CDR3 is 13 amino acids. V dropped 5 bases and J dropped 6 bases, with 13 bases sitting between them. The CDR3 DNA follows: TGTGCTAGTGGTCCTCTTCCGGCCGCTGAAGCTTTCTTT. Translating gives CASGPLPAAEAFF. Full variable domain (outside the CDR3, taken from reference TRBV12-5 and TRBJ1-1): DARVTQTPRHKVTEMGQEVTMRCQPILGHNTVFWYRQTMMQGLELLAYFRNRAPLDDSGMPKDRFSAEMPDATLATLKIQPSEPRDSAVYFCASGPLPAAEAFFGQGTRLTVV.

The chain has TRBV9 and TRBJ2-3, with D maybe TRBD2 (6 bases). The CDR3 spans 16 residues. V lost 5 bases, J lost 4 bases, and 20 bases lay in between. Germline CDR1 reads SGDLS; CDR2 reads YYNGEE. CDR3 loop: CASSFRLGGVSDTQYF. The CDR3 DNA follows: TGTGCCAGCAGTTTCAGACTAGGCGGGGTCTCAGATACGCAGTATTTT. The full variable domain, with the rest looked up from reference TRBV9 and TRBJ2-3, is DSGVTQTPKHLITATGQRVTLRCSPRSGDLSVYWYQQSLDQGLQFLIQYYNGEERAKGNILERFSAQQFPDLHSELNLSSLELGDSALYFCASSFRLGGVSDTQYFGPGTRLTVL.

This chain joins TRBV5-8 and TRBJ2-1; 10 bases match TRBD2. J was trimmed by 15 bases and V by 0 bases; bases with no gene match: 3. Germline-derived CDR1 and CDR2 are SGHTS and YDEGEE. This CDR3 contains 12 residues. The CDR3: CASSLEGTSAFF. CDR3 coding DNA: TGTGCCAGCAGCTTGGAAGGGACTAGCGCGTTCTTC.

V usage is TRBV5-1 and J usage is TRBJ2-3; D is undetermined. V gave up 6 bases and J gave up 6 bases, with 8 bases separating them. CDR1 is SGHRS and CDR2 is YFSETQ in the germline V gene. This CDR3 region has 11 residues. CDR3 DNA: TGCGCCAGCATGACGTCCGATACGCAGTATTTT. It codes for CASMTSDTQYF.

Only a few counts were recorded for this clone. The chain couples TRBV30 to TRBJ1-1; 10 nucleotides match TRBD1. The V gene end was trimmed by 3 bases and the J gene end by 5 bases; junction bases not matched to a gene: 6. Germline V gene lookup returns CDR1 GTSNPN and CDR2 SVGIG (reference sequence). This CDR3 spans 14 amino acids. DNA of the CDR3: TGTGCCTGGAGAGTTGGACAGGGGGGGACTGAAGCTTTCTTT. Translating gives CAWRVGQGGTEAFF.

This clone was seen a few times. The V call is TRBV18, the J call TRBJ2-1, with 13 bases fitting TRBD2. Germline assignment: CDR1 KGHSH and CDR2 LQKENI. CDR3 length equals 17 residues. The V gene end was trimmed by 2 bases and the J gene end by 7 bases; junction bases not matched to a gene: 8. CDR3 in amino acids: CASSPLTSGGPSNEQFF. The CDR3 DNA follows: TGTGCCAGCTCACCATTGACTAGCGGGGGGCCGTCGAATGAGCAGTTCTTC.

This chain uses TRBV7-9 with TRBJ2-1; perhaps D is TRBD1 or TRBD2 (5 bases each). The germline V gene encodes CDR1 SEHNR and CDR2 FQNEAQ (reference sequence). The V gene lost 5 bases and the J gene lost 5 bases, with 16 bases spanning the gap. CDR3 length: 15 amino acids. For the CDR3, the DNA is TGTGCCAGCAGCCAAGGGACGGTCGAAGACAATGAGCAGTTCTTC. Residues: CASSQGTVEDNEQFF.

This sequence joins TRBV7-2 and TRBJ2-7; a weak D match, TRBD2 (6 bases). The CDR3 sequence is 16 residues long. Germline CDR1 SGHTA, CDR2 FQGNSA. Trimming took 5 bases from V and 3 from J, leaving 20 bases between them. The CDR3 is CASSPISSVGFYEQYF. CDR3 sequence (DNA): TGTGCCAGCAGCCCCATTTCTAGCGTTGGATTCTACGAGCAGTACTTC. The entire variable domain, with the rest obtained from reference TRBV7-2 and TRBJ2-7, is as follows: GAGVSQSPSNKVTEKGKDVELRCDPISGHTALYWYRQSLGQGLEFLIYFQGNSAPDKSGLPSDRFSAERTGGSVSTLTIQRTQQEDSAVYLCASSPISSVGFYEQYFGPGTRLTVT.

The chain's CDR3 is CASMGGPTSGANVLTF. The CDR3 bases are TGTGCCAGCATGGGCGGACCTACCTCTGGGGCCAACGTCCTGACTTTC. V gene TRBV25-1 combines with J gene TRBJ2-6; D not certain. Looked up from germline, CDR1 is MGHDK and CDR2 is SYGVNS. The V and J ends lost 7 bases and 0 bases respectively, with 13 bases between them. The CDR3 has 16 residues.

This clone appeared a single time. This sequence joins TRBV7-9 and TRBJ1-5, with 8 bases lining up with TRBD1. Germline loops: CDR1 SEHNR, CDR2 FQNEAQ (reference sequence). This CDR3 has 15 residues. V shed 4 bases and J 7 bases; nucleotides not matched to a gene: 9. CDR3 loop: CASSSQGAQGQPQHF. The DNA of the CDR3 is TGTGCCAGCAGCTCCCAGGGGGCGCAGGGACAGCCCCAGCATTTT.

The chain carries TRBV2 and TRBJ1-1; 8 positions match TRBD1. The CDR3 covers 13 residues. Germline CDR1 SNHLY, CDR2 FYNNEI. J was trimmed by 1 base and V by 6 bases; bases with no gene match: 1. The CDR3 nucleotides read TGTGCCAGCAGGGACAGGGAGAACACTGAAGCTTTCTTT. Translated: CASRDRENTEAFF.

In its sample, this clone was seen once. The rearrangement uses TRBV4-1 and TRBJ2-7, with unresolved D. The CDR3 runs to 16 residues. Germline assignment: CDR1 MGHRA and CDR2 YSYEKL. Trimming removed 1 base at V and 2 bases at J, with 15 bases between. This CDR3 reads CASSQVRYRNPYEQYF. The CDR3 DNA reads TGCGCCAGCAGCCAAGTTCGGTACAGAAACCCCTACGAGCAGTACTTC.

The gene calls are TRBV30 and TRBJ1-6; a possible D gene is TRBD1 (5 bases). V was pared by 3 bases and J by 9 bases, with 12 bases between. The V gene's germline CDR1 is GTSNPN and CDR2 SVGIG (reference sequence). This CDR3 has 13 residues. Here the CDR3 reads CAWRGQGGSPLHF. Written as DNA, the CDR3 is TGTGCCTGGAGAGGTCAGGGAGGTTCACCCCTCCACTTT. Combining the CDR3 with reference TRBV30 and TRBJ1-6 gives the whole variable domain SQTIHQWPATLVQPVGSPLSLECTVEGTSNPNLYWYRQAAGRGLQLLFYSVGIGQISSEVPQNLSASRPQDRQFILSSKKLLLSDSGFYLCAWRGQGGSPLHFGNGTRLTVT.

This chain links TRBV7-6 with TRBJ2-7, with D perhaps matching TRBD1 (5 bases). The length of the CDR3 is 14 residues. Germline V gene sequence: CDR1 SGHVS, CDR2 FNYEAQ. The V end lost 3 bases, the J end lost 1 base, and 10 bases lay between the germline ends. The CDR3 nucleotides are TGTGCCAGCAGCTTCAGGGCGCAGTCCTACGAGCAGTACTTC. Its translation: CASSFRAQSYEQYF.

This chain joins TRBV6-2 or TRBV6-3 and TRBJ2-7; a weak D match, TRBD2 (6 bases). The CDR3 spans 14 residues. V gave up 1 base and J gave up 4 bases, with 11 bases separating them. CDR1 is MNHEY, CDR2 SVGEGT, per germline. The CDR3 region is CASSYLGGGYEQYF. The CDR3, as DNA: TGTGCCAGCAGTTACTTGGGGGGAGGATACGAGCAGTACTTC.

The chain has TRBV9 and TRBJ2-7, with D perhaps being TRBD1 or TRBD2 (7 bases each). CDR1 is SGDLS and CDR2 is YYNGEE in the germline V gene. The CDR3 is 15 amino acids. V shed 3 bases and J shed 3 bases, with 16 bases lying between them. CDR3 coding DNA: TGTGCCAGCAGCGCCCGACAGGGAGGGGGCTACGAGCAGTACTTC. Encoded protein: CASSARQGGGYEQYF.

The chain recombines TRBV6-5 with TRBJ2-7; no reliable D call. This CDR3 comprises 13 residues. Germline V CDR1 and CDR2: MNHEY, SVGAGI. Trimming took 4 bases from V and 3 from J, leaving 10 bases between them. The CDR3 sequence: CASSSRAHYEQYF. The CDR3 DNA follows: TGTGCCAGCAGTTCCCGGGCCCACTACGAGCAGTACTTC.

This chain links TRBV7-8 with TRBJ2-7; no firm D call. Trimming removed 1 base at V and 2 bases at J, with 3 bases between. CDR3 size: 12 residues. CDR1 and CDR2 (germline): SGHVS, FQNEAQ. CDR3 nucleotide sequence: TGTGCCAGCAGCTTAGAAGCCTACGAGCAGTACTTC. Translation gives CASSLEAYEQYF. The full variable domain, with the rest looked up from reference TRBV7-8 and TRBJ2-7, is GAGVSQSPRYKVAKRGQDVALRCDPISGHVSLFWYQQALGQGPEFLTYFQNEAQLDKSGLPSDRFFAERPEGSVSTLKIQRTQQEDSAVYLCASSLEAYEQYFGPGTRLTVT.

The chain couples TRBV7-2 to TRBJ2-5; D possibly matches TRBD1 or TRBD2 (5 bases each). This CDR3 spans 14 amino acids. Germline-derived CDR1 and CDR2 are SGHTA and FQGNSA. With 4 bases removed from V and 5 bases from J, the gap between germline ends came to 14 bases. In nucleotides, the CDR3 is TGTGCCAGCAGCTCTCGGGGCCTCGGGGAGACCCAGTACTTC. It translates to CASSSRGLGETQYF.

The chain recombines TRBV29-1 with TRBJ1-1; D possibly corresponds to TRBD1 (6 bases). The CDR3 length is 13 residues. Trimming pared 6 bases from V and 8 bases from J, leaving 19 bases between. Germline-derived CDR1 and CDR2 are SQVTM and ANQGSEA. The CDR3 DNA reads TGCAGCGTCCCCCCCTTTTCCGGGACAGAAGCTTTCTTT. This sequence encodes CSVPPFSGTEAFF.

The chain has TRBV28 and TRBJ2-7, with D possibly TRBD1 on 5 matching bases. This CDR3 has 14 amino acids. CDR1 MDHEN and CDR2 SYDVKM come from the germline V gene. Trimming shortened V by 8 bases and J by 3 bases, and 17 bases separated the two germline ends. Here the CDR3 reads CASRQRDFLYEQYF. The DNA for the CDR3 is TGTGCCAGCCGACAGCGTGACTTTCTCTACGAGCAGTACTTC.